This T cell receptor (beta chain) was observed in a study of neoadjuvant anti-PD-1 for oral cavity cancer. TCRdb's copy holds only in-frame clones and misses some; the assay was immunoSEQ multiplex PCR. The data contain approximately 83,000 clones, approximately 80% of them singletons. V was trimmed by 3 bases and J by 7 bases, leaving 10 bases between them. CDR3 length: 13 residues. Germline-derived CDR1 and CDR2 are LNHDA and SQIVND (reference sequence). This clone was picked up one time. This sequence originates from a person between 40 and 80 years old with oral cavity squamous cell carcinoma. This specimen consisted of PBMCs, obtained before nivolumab (anti-PD-1) treatment. This rearrangement joins TRBV19 to TRBJ1-5; weak D call: TRBD1 (6 bases). The CDR3 nucleotides are TGTGCCAGTAGTATGGGCGGGGGCCAGCCCCAGCATTTT. It codes for CASSMGGGQPQHF.